One sample yielded the 2 T cell receptor beta chains listed below, sequenced in a study of cytomegalovirus exposure and HLA in healthy donors. The assay was immunoSEQ multiplex PCR, and TCRdb's table has in-frame clones only and misses some. The table records some 90,000 clones, 96% of them present only once. Sequencing was carried out using PBMCs. The receptors stem from a man younger than 30 in good health and CMV-seronegative.

The J gene is TRBJ1-1, the V gene TRBV27, with a weak D call TRBD1 (5 bases). The V and J ends lost 4 bases and 7 bases respectively, with 19 bases between them. This CDR3 contains 15 residues. Germline V gene sequence: CDR1 MNHEY, CDR2 SMNVEV (reference sequence). CDR3 DNA: TGTGCCAGCAGTTCCATCCCTATACAGGAGGGTGAAGCTTTCTTT. Translated: CASSSIPIQEGEAFF.

The chain employs TRBV19 and TRBJ2-1; TRBD2 agrees at 10 bases. This CDR3 has 17 residues. V was pared by 2 bases and J by 5 bases, with 9 bases of the junction left unmatched. In germline, CDR1 is LNHDA, CDR2 SQIVND (reference sequence). This CDR3 is CASSIPPGTSDNNEQFF. CDR3 nucleotides: TGTGCCAGTAGTATACCTCCAGGGACTAGCGATAACAATGAGCAGTTCTTC.